This T cell receptor (beta chain) was recovered during a study of blood T cell repertoires in COVID-19. Study in general: COVID-19 samples from acute and convalescent phases originated in the United States, Italy and Spain.

The protocol was immunoSEQ multiplex PCR, while the TCRdb copy is restricted to in-frame clones and leaves out a portion. The sample includes around 310,000 clones, around 90% seen only once; the top ten take under 1.1%. Germline lookup yields CDR1 MDHEN and CDR2 SYDVKM. This CDR3 region has 18 residues. V dropped 7 bases and J dropped 0; count of bases not matched to a gene: 12. The sequence came from a woman between 35 and 50 years old with COVID-19, enrolled during active disease. The V call is TRBV28, the J call TRBJ2-6; 7 positions match TRBD1. Sample: peripheral blood. The CDR3 nucleotides read TGTGCCAGCACTTCCATCCGGGACAGCTCCTCTGGGGCCAACGTCCTGACTTTC. This translates into CASTSIRDSSSGANVLTF.